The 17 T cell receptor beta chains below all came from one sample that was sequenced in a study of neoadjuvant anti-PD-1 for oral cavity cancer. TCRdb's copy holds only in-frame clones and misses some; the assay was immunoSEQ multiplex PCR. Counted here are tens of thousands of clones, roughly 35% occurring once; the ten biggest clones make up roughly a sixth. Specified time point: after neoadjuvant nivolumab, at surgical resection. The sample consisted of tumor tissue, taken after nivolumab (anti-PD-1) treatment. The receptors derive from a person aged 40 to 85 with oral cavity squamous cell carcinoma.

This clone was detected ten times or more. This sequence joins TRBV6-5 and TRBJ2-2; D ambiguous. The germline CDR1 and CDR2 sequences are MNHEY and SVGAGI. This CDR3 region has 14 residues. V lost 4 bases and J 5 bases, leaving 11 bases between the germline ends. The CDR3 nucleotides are TGTGCCAGCAGTTCACGGGTCGAAACCGGGGAGCTGTTTTTT. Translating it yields CASSSRVETGELFF.

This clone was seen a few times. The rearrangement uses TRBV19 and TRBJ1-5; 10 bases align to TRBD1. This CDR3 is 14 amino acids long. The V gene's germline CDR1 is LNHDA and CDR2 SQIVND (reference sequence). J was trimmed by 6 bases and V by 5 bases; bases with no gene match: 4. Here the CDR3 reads CASSRQGAFQPQHF. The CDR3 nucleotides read TGTGCCAGTAGTCGACAGGGGGCTTTTCAGCCCCAGCATTTT.

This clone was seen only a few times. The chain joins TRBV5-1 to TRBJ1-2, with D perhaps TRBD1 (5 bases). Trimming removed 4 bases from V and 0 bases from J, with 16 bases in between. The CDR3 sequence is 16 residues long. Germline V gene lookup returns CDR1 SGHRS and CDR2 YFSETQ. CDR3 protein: CASSVYPQGANYGYTF. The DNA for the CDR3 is TGCGCCAGCAGCGTGTATCCCCAGGGCGCTAACTATGGCTACACCTTC. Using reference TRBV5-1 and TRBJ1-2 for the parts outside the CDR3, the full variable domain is KAGVTQTPRYLIKTRGQQVTLSCSPISGHRSVSWYQQTPGQGLQFLFEYFSETQRNKGNFPGRFSGRQFSNSRSEMNVSTLELGDSALYLCASSVYPQGANYGYTFGSGTRLTVV.

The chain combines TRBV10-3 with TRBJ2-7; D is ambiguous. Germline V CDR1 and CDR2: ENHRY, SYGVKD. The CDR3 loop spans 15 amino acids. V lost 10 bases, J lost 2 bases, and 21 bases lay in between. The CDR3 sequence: CATSAGPISAYEQYF. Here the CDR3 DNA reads TGTGCCACCTCCGCCGGGCCTATCTCTGCCTACGAGCAGTACTTC.

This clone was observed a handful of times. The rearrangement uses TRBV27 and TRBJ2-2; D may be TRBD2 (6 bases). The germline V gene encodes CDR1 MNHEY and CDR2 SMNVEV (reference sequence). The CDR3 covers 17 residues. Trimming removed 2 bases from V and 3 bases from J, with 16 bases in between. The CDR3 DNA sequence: TGTGCCAGCAGTTTAAACGGGGGTATGGGGGACACCGGGGAGCTGTTTTTT. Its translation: CASSLNGGMGDTGELFF.

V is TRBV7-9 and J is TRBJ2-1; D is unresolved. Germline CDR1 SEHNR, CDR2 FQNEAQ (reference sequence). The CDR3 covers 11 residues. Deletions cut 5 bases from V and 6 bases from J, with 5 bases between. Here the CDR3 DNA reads TGTGCCAGCAGCATGAGCAATGAGCAGTTCTTC. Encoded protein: CASSMSNEQFF. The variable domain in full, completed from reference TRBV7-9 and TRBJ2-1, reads DTGVSQNPRHKITKRGQNVTFRCDPISEHNRLYWYRQTLGQGPEFLTYFQNEAQLEKSRLLSDRFSAERPKGSFSTLEIQRTEQGDSAMYLCASSMSNEQFFGPGTRLTVL.

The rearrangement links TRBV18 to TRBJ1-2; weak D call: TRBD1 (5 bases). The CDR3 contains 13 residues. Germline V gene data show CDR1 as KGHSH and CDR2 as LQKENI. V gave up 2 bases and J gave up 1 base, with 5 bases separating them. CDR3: CASSPDSNYGYTF. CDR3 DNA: TGTGCCAGCTCACCAGACAGTAACTATGGCTACACCTTC.

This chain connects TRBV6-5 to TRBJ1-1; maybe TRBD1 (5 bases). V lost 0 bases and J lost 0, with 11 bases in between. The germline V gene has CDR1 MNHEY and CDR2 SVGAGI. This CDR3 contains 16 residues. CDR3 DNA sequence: TGTGCCAGCAGTTACTCGGTGGACACTTTGAACACTGAAGCTTTCTTT. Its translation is CASSYSVDTLNTEAFF.

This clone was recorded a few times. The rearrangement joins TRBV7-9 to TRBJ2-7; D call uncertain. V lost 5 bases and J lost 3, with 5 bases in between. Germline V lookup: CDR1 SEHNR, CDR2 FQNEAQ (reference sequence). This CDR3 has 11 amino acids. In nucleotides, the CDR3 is TGTGCCAGCAGCCGGAACTACGAGCAGTACTTC. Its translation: CASSRNYEQYF.

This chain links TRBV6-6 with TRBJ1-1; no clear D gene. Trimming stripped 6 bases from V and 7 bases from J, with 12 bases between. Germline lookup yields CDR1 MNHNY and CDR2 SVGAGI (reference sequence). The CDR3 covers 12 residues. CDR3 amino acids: CASREGFLEAFF. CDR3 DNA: TGTGCCAGCAGGGAAGGGTTCCTTGAAGCTTTCTTT.

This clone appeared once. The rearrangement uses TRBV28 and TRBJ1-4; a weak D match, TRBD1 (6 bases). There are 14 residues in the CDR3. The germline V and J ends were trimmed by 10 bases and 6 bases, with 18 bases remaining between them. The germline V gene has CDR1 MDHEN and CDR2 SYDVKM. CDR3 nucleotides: TGTGCCACTAACCTACAGGGTGTAGATGAAAAACTGTTTTTT. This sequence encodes CATNLQGVDEKLFF.

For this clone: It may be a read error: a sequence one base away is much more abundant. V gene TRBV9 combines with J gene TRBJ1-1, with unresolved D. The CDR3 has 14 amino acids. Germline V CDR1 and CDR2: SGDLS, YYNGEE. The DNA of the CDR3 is TGTGCCAGCAGCGTCGGTACGATGAACACTGAAGTTTTCTTT. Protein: CASSVGTMNTEVFF. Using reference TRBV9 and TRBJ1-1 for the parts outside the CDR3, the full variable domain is DSGVTQTPKHLITATGQRVTLRCSPRSGDLSVYWYQQSLDQGLQFLIQYYNGEERAKGNILERFSAQQFPDLHSELNLSSLELGDSALYFCASSVGTMNTEVFFGQGTRLTVV.

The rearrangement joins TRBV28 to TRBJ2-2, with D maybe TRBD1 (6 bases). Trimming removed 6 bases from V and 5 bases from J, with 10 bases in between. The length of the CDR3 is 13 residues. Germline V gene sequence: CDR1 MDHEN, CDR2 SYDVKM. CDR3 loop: CASRRTVTGELFF. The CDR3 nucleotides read TGTGCCAGCAGAAGGACAGTTACCGGGGAGCTGTTTTTT.

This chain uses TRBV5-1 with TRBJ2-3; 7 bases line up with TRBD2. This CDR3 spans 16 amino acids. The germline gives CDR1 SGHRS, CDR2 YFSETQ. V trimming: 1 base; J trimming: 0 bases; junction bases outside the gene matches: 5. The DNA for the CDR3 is TGCGCCAGCAGCTTGTGGCTAGCGGCTAGCACAGATACGCAGTATTTT. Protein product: CASSLWLAASTDTQYF.

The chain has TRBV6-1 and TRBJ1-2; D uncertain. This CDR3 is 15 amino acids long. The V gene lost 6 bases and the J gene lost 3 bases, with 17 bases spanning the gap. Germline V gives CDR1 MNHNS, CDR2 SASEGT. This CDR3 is CASRGRAARHYGYTF. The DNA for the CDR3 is TGTGCCAGCAGGGGTAGGGCAGCTCGACACTATGGCTACACCTTC.

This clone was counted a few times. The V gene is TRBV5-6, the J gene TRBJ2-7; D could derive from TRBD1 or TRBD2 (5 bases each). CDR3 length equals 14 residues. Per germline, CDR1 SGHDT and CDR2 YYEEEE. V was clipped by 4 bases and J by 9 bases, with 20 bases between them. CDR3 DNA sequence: TGTGCCAGCAGCACGCCGGGACGGTCGTTTGGGCAGTACTTC. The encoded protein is CASSTPGRSFGQYF.

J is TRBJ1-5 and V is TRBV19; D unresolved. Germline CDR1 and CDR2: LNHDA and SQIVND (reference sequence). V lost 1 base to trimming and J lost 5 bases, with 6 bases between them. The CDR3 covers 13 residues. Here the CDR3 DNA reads TGTGCCAGTAGTATAGCAGCAGATCAGCCCCAGCATTTT. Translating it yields CASSIAADQPQHF.